This TCR beta chain was found in a study of CD8+CD57+ T cells in acquired aplastic anemia. Study as a whole: Sorted CD4+ and CD8+ cells gave an average of around 3.3 ug of DNA. General study findings and limits: The same twenty-nine CD8+ CDR3 sequences occurred in patients and in controls. CD8+ Simpson's diversity did not differ significantly between patients and controls.

TCR beta VDJ and CDR3 profiles were obtained from a genomic DNA template. A single record per CDR3 protein comes from TCRdb applying MiXCR to the reads. The sample shows around 430,000 distinct CDR3 sequences, approximately 32% of them seen only once. As to this clonotype: The target antigen is unknown.

Patients sequenced had flow cytometry evidence of CD8+CD57+ cell expansion. Patients had not yet gotten any therapy when their blood was taken for sampling. CDR1 and CDR2 from the germline V gene are SNHLY and FYNNEI. Between the trimmed V and J ends, which lost 1 base and 0 bases, there was a span of 4 bases. CDR3 length: 15 amino acids. V gene TRBV2 combines with J gene TRBJ2-6, with unresolved D. Source material: sorted CD4+, CD8+, or CD8+CD57+ T cells (not recorded which) from PBMCs. This receptor was identified in a human donor with aplastic anemia. The CDR3 loop is CASSEDDSGANVLTF. The CDR3 bases are TGTGCCAGCAGTGAAGACGACTCTGGGGCCAACGTCCTGACTTTC.